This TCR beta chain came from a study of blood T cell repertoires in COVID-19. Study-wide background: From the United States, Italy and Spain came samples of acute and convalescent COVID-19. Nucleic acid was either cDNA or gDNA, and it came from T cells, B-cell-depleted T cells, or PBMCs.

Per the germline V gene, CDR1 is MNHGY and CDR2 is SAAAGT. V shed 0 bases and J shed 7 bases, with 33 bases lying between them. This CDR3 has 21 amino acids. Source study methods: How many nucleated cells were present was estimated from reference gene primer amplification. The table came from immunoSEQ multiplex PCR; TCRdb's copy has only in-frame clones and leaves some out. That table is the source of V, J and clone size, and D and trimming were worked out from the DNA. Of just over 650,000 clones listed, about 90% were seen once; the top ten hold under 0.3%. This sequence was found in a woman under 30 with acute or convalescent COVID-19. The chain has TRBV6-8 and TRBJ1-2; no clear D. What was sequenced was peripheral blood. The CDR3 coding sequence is TGTGCCAGCAGTTACTCCAACCCCTACCTCGAGGAGGGCGCGCGGGATTTTGGCTACACCTTC. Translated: CASSYSNPYLEEGARDFGYTF.